A selection of T cell receptor beta chains follows, all from one sample in a study of blood T cells in healthy people across ages. MiXCR was run by TCRdb on the 5' RACE reads, yielding one entry per CDR3 protein. Of about 780,000 distinct CDR3 sequences listed, roughly 25% are singletons. The sample also formed part of further work on T cells of mothers and their children.

The sequencing sample was made of blood. These receptors all come from a boy younger than 18 in good health. Both conserved end residues are part of each CDR3. D genes are given only for firm matches. Clone size, where shown, is once, few, many, or a class for clones that have expanded.

D gene	clone size	V gene	J gene	CDR3 DNA	CDR3 protein
TRBD2	.	TRBV12-3/TRBV12-4	TRBJ2-3	TGTGCCAGCAGAAAACAACTAGCGGGGGGTCCGGATACGCAGTATTTT	CASRKQLAGGPDTQYF
TRBD1	.	TRBV20-1	TRBJ1-1	TGCAGTGCTAGAGATGATGGGACAGGGTTTAGAGGCACTGAAGCTTTCTTT	CSARDDGTGFRGTEAFF
.	few	TRBV5-1	TRBJ2-5	TGCGCCAGCAGCTTGGAGGACGGTTATGAGACCCAGTACTTC	CASSLEDGYETQYF
.	few	TRBV6-5	TRBJ1-4	TGTGCCAGCAGTTCCGACCCGGGACACCCTGAAAAACTGTTTTTT	CASSSDPGHPEKLFF
TRBD1	.	TRBV6-5	TRBJ2-5	TGTGCCAGCAGTTACGGGGACAGAAGAAAAGAGACCCAGTACTTC	CASSYGDRRKETQYF
TRBD1	few	TRBV14	TRBJ2-7	TGTGCCAGCAGCCGGTGGGACAGGGACGAGCAGTACTTC	CASSRWDRDEQYF
.	few	TRBV10-3	TRBJ2-5	TGTGCCACGAACCCGATGCTTAGAGAGACCCAGTACTTC	CATNPMLRETQYF
.	.	TRBV27	TRBJ2-1	TGTGCCAGCAGTACGTTGGACGGCTACAACGAGCAGTTCTTC	CASSTLDGYNEQFF
.	.	TRBV7-2	TRBJ2-4	TGTGCCAGCAGCTTAGCCGCCAAACCGATTCAGTACTTC	CASSLAAKPIQYF
.	.	TRBV10-3	TRBJ2-7	TGTGCCATCAGTGAGGTGGACATCACCTACGAGCAGTACTTC	CAISEVDITYEQYF
TRBD1	few	TRBV6-1	TRBJ2-5	TGTGCCAGCAGGAAAATTGACAGGGGAGAGACCCAGTACTTC	CASRKIDRGETQYF
TRBD2	few	TRBV4-2	TRBJ2-5	TGTGCCAGCAGCCCGGAACCGGTAGCGGGGCAAGAGACCCAGTACTTC	CASSPEPVAGQETQYF
.	few	TRBV9	TRBJ2-3	TGTGCCAGCAGCGTAGATGGGGGGCCCTCGGGAACCACAGATACGCAGTATTTT	CASSVDGGPSGTTDTQYF
.	few	TRBV18	TRBJ2-5	TGTGCCAGCTCACGCACAGACAGACAAGAGACCCAGTACTTC	CASSRTDRQETQYF
TRBD2	.	TRBV29-1	TRBJ2-1	TGCAGCGCTCCAGCGGGGGGTTACAATGAGCAGTTCTTC	CSAPAGGYNEQFF
.	.	TRBV7-9	TRBJ2-2	TGTGCCAGATCCGGGGAGCTGTTTTTT	CARSGELFF
TRBD2	few	TRBV27	TRBJ2-1	TGTGCCAGCAGCTCGGGACTACCGAGTGGGGATGAGCAGTTCTTC	CASSSGLPSGDEQFF
.	.	TRBV6-5	TRBJ1-6	TGTGCCAGCAGTTACCGGCCATATAATTCACCCCTCCACTTT	CASSYRPYNSPLHF
.	few	TRBV7-9	TRBJ2-1	TGTGCCAGCAGCTTTAACGGGGCTCCCGCAAACAATGAGCAGTTCTTC	CASSFNGAPANNEQFF
.	.	TRBV27	TRBJ1-4	TGTGCCAGTAGGGATCGGGCATACGGTGAAAAACTGTTTTTT	CASRDRAYGEKLFF
TRBD2	.	TRBV28	TRBJ2-7	TGTGCCAGCAGCTCGACTAGCGGGGGTTCCTCCTACGAGCAGTACTTC	CASSSTSGGSSYEQYF
TRBD2	few	TRBV6-6	TRBJ2-3	TGTGCCACCTGGACTAGCGGCACAGATACGCAGTATTTT	CATWTSGTDTQYF
.	few	TRBV20-1	TRBJ2-7	TGCAGTGCTAGTTCAAGGGGGAGCGGGGTCTACGAGCAGTACTTC	CSASSRGSGVYEQYF
TRBD1	few	TRBV6-4	TRBJ2-4	TGTGCCAGCAGTCCCTGGACAGGGATCCCCGGCCCTCTAGCCAAAAACATTCAGTACTTC	CASSPWTGIPGPLAKNIQYF
.	.	TRBV5-5	TRBJ2-4	TGTGCCAGCACCCCGGGCGGGACAGCCCCTCCGTTGACCAAAAACATTCAGTACTTC	CASTPGGTAPPLTKNIQYF
TRBD2	.	TRBV11-1	TRBJ2-1	TGTGCCAGCAGCTTAGTTACGGGGGAGGGTTCCTACAATGAGCAGTTCTTC	CASSLVTGEGSYNEQFF
.	.	TRBV7-3	TRBJ2-7	TGTGCCAGCAGCTTACGCGGCGGCGATCCCTACGAGCAGTACTTC	CASSLRGGDPYEQYF
TRBD1	.	TRBV28	TRBJ2-7	TGTGCCAGCAGATTAGACAGGGCCGGCTCCTACGAGCAGTACTTC	CASRLDRAGSYEQYF
TRBD1	few	TRBV5-1	TRBJ2-5	TGCGCCAGCAGCGGGACAGGGGCCGAGGAGACCCAGTACTTC	CASSGTGAEETQYF